This T cell receptor (beta chain) is drawn from a study of shared T cell receptors in the human thymus. Trimming took off 2 bases at V and 9 bases at J, with 11 bases between the two ends. The germline V gene encodes CDR1 SGHTA and CDR2 FQGNSA. The CDR3 covers 13 residues. Produced via immunoSEQ multiplex PCR; TCRdb's table is partial and in-frame only. The table has hundreds of thousands of clones, roughly 88% seen once. This clone has just one count. The data were also submitted as part of a second study, on human thymus T cells. That paper adds: Thymic resections from corrective heart surgery supplied the tissue. Repertoires from thymus and blood appeared to show biased V and J gene usage. Among unrelated individuals, related research reported thymic repertoires that overlapped highly.

The sequencing input was thymocytes. The chain uses TRBV7-2 and TRBJ2-1; a possible D gene is TRBD2 (5 bases). The clonotype was recovered from a boy under two years old with a congenital heart defect. CDR3 protein: CASSLRAGSEQFF. In DNA, the CDR3 is TGTGCCAGCAGCTTAAGGGCGGGTTCTGAGCAGTTCTTC.